The T cell receptor beta chain under discussion was sequenced for a study of blood T cells in healthy people across ages. Germline CDR1 reads ENHRY; CDR2 reads SYGVKD. Unmatched junction bases numbered 8, after V lost 3 bases and J lost 6 bases. The CDR3 consists of 15 residues. Alongside a J-beta primer mix, a sample-barcoded 5' primer served in a second PCR lasting about 7 to 12 cycles. MiXCR, run by TCRdb on the 5' RACE reads, gives a single entry per CDR3 protein. Seen here are nearly 800,000 distinct CDR3 sequences, 56% observed once, and the top ten hold roughly 24%. V and J are TRBV10-3 and TRBJ2-1; TRBD1 agrees at 7 bases. Sequenced: blood. The sequence was obtained from a man between 35 and 55 years old in good health. The CDR3 region is CAISEGRQGANEQFF. CDR3 DNA sequence: TGTGCCATCAGTGAAGGGCGACAGGGTGCCAATGAGCAGTTCTTC.